These 10 T cell receptor beta chains came from one sample sequenced in a study of cytomegalovirus exposure and HLA in healthy donors. The PCR contained 60 Vbeta and 13 Jbeta primers. TCRdb's copy holds only in-frame clones and misses some; the assay was immunoSEQ multiplex PCR. This table has 84,000 or so clones, roughly 73% appearing once. The sequencing input was PBMCs. The origin of the receptors is a boy younger than 18 in good health and CMV-seronegative.

The chain uses TRBV7-9 and TRBJ2-5, with D possibly being TRBD2 (5 bases). The germline V gene has CDR1 SEHNR and CDR2 FQNEAQ (reference sequence). The CDR3 covers 13 residues. The V gene lost 3 bases and the J gene lost 2 bases, with 7 bases spanning the gap. The CDR3 region has the DNA TGTGCCAGCAGCTTCGGGAAACAAGAGACCCAGTACTTC. This gives the protein CASSFGKQETQYF.

Here the CDR3 reads CASRAGDVYNEQFF. As DNA, the CDR3 is TGTGCCAGCAGAGCCGGGGATGTTTACAATGAGCAGTTCTTC. The genes are TRBV27 and TRBJ2-1, with a possible D match to TRBD2 (5 bases). Per germline, CDR1 MNHEY and CDR2 SMNVEV (reference sequence). This CDR3 has 14 residues. Trimming removed 6 bases from V and 4 bases from J, with 13 bases in between.

This chain connects TRBV28 to TRBJ1-2; TRBD1 is a possible D gene (6 bases). The CDR3 has 13 amino acids. Germline V lookup: CDR1 MDHEN, CDR2 SYDVKM. Trimming removed 7 bases from V and 6 bases from J, with 15 bases in between. The CDR3 coding sequence is TGTGCCAGCACTCCCCAGGGGACAAATGGCTACACCTTC. This sequence encodes CASTPQGTNGYTF.

The chain recombines TRBV18 with TRBJ2-2; a possible D gene is TRBD1 (6 bases). V was trimmed by 6 bases and J by 1 base, leaving 12 bases between them. This CDR3 spans 15 amino acids. Germline V gene lookup returns CDR1 KGHSH and CDR2 LQKENI. CDR3 residues: CASSPRDKNTGELFF. The DNA for the CDR3 is TGTGCCAGCTCCCCCCGGGACAAGAACACCGGGGAGCTGTTTTTT.

This rearrangement joins TRBV5-6 to TRBJ2-2; D is unclear. This CDR3 spans 15 amino acids. V lost 1 base, J lost 1 base, and 8 bases lay in between. Germline V gene lookup returns CDR1 SGHDT and CDR2 YYEEEE. The CDR3: CASSLYGRNTGELFF. The CDR3 DNA is TGTGCCAGCAGCTTGTATGGCAGGAACACCGGGGAGCTGTTTTTT.

This clone occurred a few times. V is TRBV5-1 and J is TRBJ2-6, with no clear D. Germline loops: CDR1 SGHRS, CDR2 YFSETQ. The V end was cut by 4 bases, the J end by 0 bases, with 5 bases between. The CDR3 contains 14 residues. The CDR3 sequence: CASSPSSGANVLTF. CDR3 sequence (DNA): TGCGCCAGCAGCCCCAGCTCTGGGGCCAACGTCCTGACTTTC. The whole variable domain, remainder taken from reference TRBV5-1 and TRBJ2-6, is KAGVTQTPRYLIKTRGQQVTLSCSPISGHRSVSWYQQTPGQGLQFLFEYFSETQRNKGNFPGRFSGRQFSNSRSEMNVSTLELGDSALYLCASSPSSGANVLTFGAGSRLTVL.

This clone has just one count. The chain employs TRBV9 and TRBJ1-1, with 7 bases aligning to TRBD1. Germline values: CDR1 SGDLS, CDR2 YYNGEE. The V gene end was trimmed by 4 bases and the J gene end by 0 bases; junction bases not matched to a gene: 6. CDR3 length equals 15 residues. CDR3 DNA sequence: TGTGCCAGCAGCCCTAGGACAGGAGTGAACACTGAAGCTTTCTTT. Translating it yields CASSPRTGVNTEAFF.

The chain combines TRBV5-1 with TRBJ2-7, with 12 bases identical to TRBD2. This CDR3 is built from 15 residues. Germline CDR1 reads SGHRS; CDR2 reads YFSETQ. J gave up 7 bases and V 3 bases, and 8 bases lay outside the gene matches. This CDR3 is CASSSTSGGPGEQYF. CDR3 sequence (DNA): TGCGCCAGCAGCTCGACTAGCGGGGGACCGGGGGAGCAGTACTTC.

This chain links TRBV10-3 with TRBJ1-1; weak D call: TRBD1 (5 bases). Germline V CDR1 and CDR2: ENHRY, SYGVKD. Trimming stripped 5 bases from V and 6 bases from J, with 10 bases between. The CDR3 is 12 residues long. Here the CDR3 DNA reads TGTGCCATCAGTCAAGGAGGGGCTGAAGCTTTCTTT. It encodes CAISQGGAEAFF.

DNA of the CDR3: TGCAGCGTTCGGGGGGGACCGACTAACTATGGCTACACCTTC. Protein: CSVRGGPTNYGYTF. V and J are TRBV29-1 and TRBJ1-2; possible D gene TRBD1, 5 bases. Trimming removed 5 bases at V and 0 bases at J, with 13 bases between. CDR3 size: 14 residues. CDR1 is SQVTM, CDR2 ANQGSEA, per germline.